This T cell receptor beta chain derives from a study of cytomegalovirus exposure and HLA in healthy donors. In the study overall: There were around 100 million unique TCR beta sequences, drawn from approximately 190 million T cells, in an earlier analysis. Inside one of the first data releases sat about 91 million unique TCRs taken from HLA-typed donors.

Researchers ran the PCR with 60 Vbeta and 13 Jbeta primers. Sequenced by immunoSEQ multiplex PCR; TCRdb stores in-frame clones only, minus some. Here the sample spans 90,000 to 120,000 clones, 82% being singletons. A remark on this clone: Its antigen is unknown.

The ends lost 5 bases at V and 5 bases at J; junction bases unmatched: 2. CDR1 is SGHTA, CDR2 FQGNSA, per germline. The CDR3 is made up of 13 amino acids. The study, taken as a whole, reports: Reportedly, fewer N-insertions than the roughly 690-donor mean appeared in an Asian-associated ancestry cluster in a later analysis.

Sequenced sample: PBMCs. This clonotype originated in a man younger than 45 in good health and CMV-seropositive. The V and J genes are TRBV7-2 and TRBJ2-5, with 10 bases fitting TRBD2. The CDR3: CASSLLAGETQYF. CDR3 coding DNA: TGTGCCAGCAGCCTACTAGCGGGGGAGACCCAGTACTTC.